Each of the 19 T cell receptor beta chains below was sequenced from the same sample in a study of control samples from healthy donors and cancer patients. The protocol was immunoSEQ multiplex PCR, while the TCRdb copy is restricted to in-frame clones and leaves out a portion. Among 60,000 to 80,000 clones listed, 87% were seen once. Sequencing input: blood. Receptors were obtained from a woman between 50 and 59 years old in good health.

The gene calls are TRBV6-5 and TRBJ2-1; perhaps D is TRBD1 or TRBD2 (5 bases each). CDR1 MNHEY and CDR2 SVGAGI come from the germline V gene. CDR3 size: 16 residues. V gave up 2 bases and J gave up 0 bases, with 11 bases separating them. The CDR3: CASSYRGRRSYNEQFF. CDR3 DNA: TGTGCCAGCAGTTACCGGGGACGCCGCTCCTACAATGAGCAGTTCTTC.

V usage is TRBV24-1 and J usage is TRBJ2-7; D unclear. This CDR3 comprises 13 residues. The V end was cut by 1 base, the J end by 4 bases, with 7 bases between. Germline CDR1 reads KGHDR; CDR2 reads SFDVKD. The CDR3 spells CATSDFLGYEQYF. CDR3 nucleotides: TGTGCCACCAGTGATTTCTTAGGGTACGAGCAGTACTTC.

As to this clone: At one end the junction does not follow the germline gene, possibly because of a read error. The rearrangement links TRBV7-7 to TRBJ2-5; TRBD2 agrees at 9 bases. Germline values: CDR1 SSHAT, CDR2 FNYEAQ (reference sequence). This CDR3 region has 15 residues. The CDR3 bases are TGTGCTAGCAGCTTAAACAGCGGGGGGCGGGAGACCCAGTACTTC. Its translation is CASSLNSGGRETQYF.

This clone was detected once. The chain recombines TRBV2 with TRBJ1-5, with a possible D match to TRBD1 (6 bases). Trimming stripped 4 bases from V and 4 bases from J, with 8 bases between. There are 13 residues in the CDR3. The V gene's germline CDR1 is SNHLY and CDR2 FYNNEI. The chain's CDR3 is CASSGQENQPQHF. CDR3 DNA sequence: TGTGCCAGCAGTGGACAGGAGAATCAGCCCCAGCATTTT.

The J gene is TRBJ2-5, the V gene TRBV2, with 7 bases identical to TRBD1. Germline V lookup: CDR1 SNHLY, CDR2 FYNNEI. The CDR3 is 12 residues long. Trimming took 8 bases from V and 1 from J; bases not matched to a gene: 1. CDR3 sequence reads: CASRDSQETQYF. CDR3 sequence (DNA): TGTGCCAGCCGGGACAGCCAAGAGACCCAGTACTTC.

The V and J genes are TRBV18 and TRBJ2-3; no firm D call. The CDR3 runs 16 residues. V gave up 3 bases and J gave up 2 bases, with 15 bases separating them. Germline V CDR1 and CDR2: KGHSH, LQKENI. The CDR3 DNA is TGTGCCAGCTCACCTCCGCTGGTCGGAGCCACAGATACGCAGTATTTT. It yields the protein CASSPPLVGATDTQYF.

V is TRBV5-8 and J is TRBJ2-1, with TRBD1 identical over 10 bases. Losses at the gene ends were 3 bases for V and 9 bases for J; bases not matched to a gene: 9. Germline-derived CDR1 and CDR2 are SGHTS and YDEGEE. The CDR3 runs to 15 residues. The CDR3 nucleotides read TGTGCCAGCAGCTCTGGGACAGGGGTTTTGGGTGAGCAGTTCTTC. This codes for CASSSGTGVLGEQFF.

The V and J genes are TRBV14 and TRBJ2-3; D is ambiguous. The CDR3 totals 12 residues. Germline CDR1 is SGHDN and CDR2 is FVKESK. V was pared by 5 bases and J by 3 bases, with 6 bases between. The CDR3 DNA sequence: TGTGCCAGCAGCTCCACGACAGATACGCAGTATTTT. It yields the protein CASSSTTDTQYF.

The chain joins TRBV3-1 (or the pseudogene TRBV3-2) to TRBJ1-4; TRBD1 agrees at 9 bases. The CDR3 extends over 14 amino acids. V lost 4 bases, J lost 7 bases, and 4 bases stayed unmatched. The germline V gene has CDR1 LGHDT and CDR2 YNNKEL (reference sequence). The CDR3 region is CASSRRTGVEKLFF. The CDR3 nucleotides are TGTGCCAGCAGCCGACGGACAGGGGTTGAAAAACTGTTTTTT.

This chain connects TRBV3-1 (or the pseudogene TRBV3-2) to TRBJ2-1, with a tentative D call TRBD2 (6 bases). CDR1 is LGHDT, CDR2 YNNKEL, per germline (reference sequence). Trimming removed 5 bases at V and 4 bases at J, with 15 bases between. This CDR3 spans 15 amino acids. CDR3 region: CASSTVVRGYNEQFF. The CDR3, as DNA: TGTGCCAGCAGCACCGTTGTACGGGGGTACAATGAGCAGTTCTTC.

This chain connects TRBV4-1 to TRBJ2-2; the match to TRBD2 covers 8 bases. CDR1 MGHRA and CDR2 YSYEKL come from the germline V gene. Trimming removed 1 base from V and 5 bases from J; junction bases left unmatched: 9. The CDR3 runs to 17 residues. CDR3 region: CASSQATSGIPTGELFF. CDR3 nucleotide sequence: TGCGCCAGCAGCCAAGCAACTAGCGGAATCCCAACCGGGGAGCTGTTTTTT.

This chain connects TRBV5-4 to TRBJ2-5; D might be TRBD2 (6 bases). The CDR3 is 15 residues long. V lost 2 bases and J lost 1, with 12 bases in between. CDR1 and CDR2 (germline): SGHNT, YYREEE (reference sequence). As DNA, the CDR3 is TGTGCCAGCAGCTTCGGCGCGGGACTCCAAGAGACCCAGTACTTC. Amino acids: CASSFGAGLQETQYF.

V is TRBV7-6 and J is TRBJ2-3; a possible D gene is TRBD2 (7 bases). Deletions cut 5 bases from V and 3 bases from J, with 18 bases between. Germline V gene sequence: CDR1 SGHVS, CDR2 FNYEAQ. The length of the CDR3 is 16 residues. The CDR3 DNA follows: TGTGCCAGCAGCACTAGGGGGGGGGTAGCAACAGATACGCAGTATTTT. The encoded protein is CASSTRGGVATDTQYF.

The V gene is TRBV18, the J gene TRBJ1-6; D may be TRBD1 (5 bases). CDR3 length equals 14 residues. Trimming shortened V by 1 base and J by 8 bases, and 9 bases separated the two germline ends. In germline, CDR1 is KGHSH, CDR2 LQKENI. CDR3 in amino acids: CASSPQGRDSPLHF. The CDR3 nucleotides are TGTGCCAGCTCACCACAGGGCAGGGATTCACCCCTCCACTTT.

V and J are TRBV6-5 and TRBJ1-1, with 8 bases matching TRBD1. Germline V gene lookup returns CDR1 MNHEY and CDR2 SVGAGI. The CDR3 totals 13 residues. V gave up 6 bases and J gave up 5 bases; unmatched junction bases: 5. The CDR3 DNA reads TGTGCCAGCAGGGACAGGGCGGCGACTGAAGCTTTCTTT. This translates into CASRDRAATEAFF.

This clone was counted once. V is TRBV30 and J is TRBJ1-5; the D gene is possibly TRBD1 (6 bases). V gave up 2 bases and J gave up 4 bases, with 18 bases separating them. Germline V gene lookup returns CDR1 GTSNPN and CDR2 SVGIG (reference sequence). This CDR3 comprises 16 residues. The CDR3 spells CAWSLTFDRKNQPQHF. CDR3 coding DNA: TGTGCCTGGAGTCTAACGTTCGACAGGAAAAATCAGCCCCAGCATTTT.

The CDR3 spells CASSLIPDVGLSYNEQFF. The DNA of the CDR3 is TGTGCCAGCAGTTTAATCCCTGATGTAGGGCTCTCCTACAATGAGCAGTTCTTC. The chain uses TRBV28 and TRBJ2-1; D unresolved. Trimming left V 2 bases short and J 0 bases short, with 17 bases between. This CDR3 is 18 amino acids long. Germline-derived CDR1 and CDR2 are MDHEN and SYDVKM.

This clone was recorded a few times. This chain connects TRBV28 to TRBJ2-1; D call uncertain. The germline V gene has CDR1 MDHEN and CDR2 SYDVKM. CDR3 size: 12 residues. Trimming took 2 bases from V and 9 from J, leaving 8 bases between them. CDR3 nucleotide sequence: TGTGCCAGCAGTTTAGTAGTTCCTGAGCAGTTCTTC. Translation gives CASSLVVPEQFF.

The chain carries TRBV10-1 and TRBJ1-1; TRBD1 is a possible D gene (5 bases). V was cut by 9 bases and J by 1 base, with 9 bases left in between. Germline CDR1 is WNHNN and CDR2 is SYGVQD (reference sequence). This CDR3 region has 12 residues. CDR3 loop: CARHTGNTEAFF. The CDR3 bases are TGCGCCAGACATACAGGGAACACTGAAGCTTTCTTT.